The clone carrying this TCR beta chain was seen ten or more times. The antigen is unknown. The study enrolled patients aged 18 to 65 with newly diagnosed hyperthyroidism of under 2 months' duration. Exclusion of patients followed from uncontrolled infection, other autoimmune disease, pregnancy or lactation. Diagnostic assessment was based on clinical symptoms, serum thyroxine and TRAb, thyroid ultrasound and orbital computed tomography. This entry comes from a study of T cells in Graves' hyperthyroidism and ophthalmopathy. General study findings and limits: Classification by a 13 V-J model distinguished ophthalmopathy from stable hyperthyroidism.

TCR beta CDR3 sequences were amplified from RNA transcripts. Using the HTBI primer set, a first-round RT-PCR was run on the TCR CDR3. From the multiplex PCR reads, TCRdb called clonotypes with MiXCR, one entry per CDR3 protein. The repertoire includes a few hundred thousand distinct CDR3 sequences, more than 13% of them detected once, and over 25% sits in the top ten. The germline CDR1 and CDR2 sequences are DFQATT and SNEGSKA (reference sequence). The CDR3 contains 14 residues. Trimming left V 5 bases short and J 4 bases short, with 15 bases between. The material sequenced was blood. The sequence was obtained from a woman in her 30s with Graves' hyperthyroidism. This chain connects TRBV20-1 to TRBJ2-1; D is perhaps TRBD1 (5 bases). The DNA for the CDR3 is TGCAGTGCTCCCTCAGACAGCTCATACAATGAGCAGTTCTTC. Protein: CSAPSDSSYNEQFF.